This section outlines one T cell receptor beta chain sequence together with its context. Its antigen remains unknown. This sample was included in a study of beta chain features in type 1 diabetes. Findings of the study overall: Fewer junction insertions and more nucleotide deletions appeared in type 1 diabetes patients.

Of the isolated RNA, all was reverse transcribed, and so the sequenced material was expressed TCRB transcripts. Here immunoSEQ multiplex PCR was the method, and the copy in TCRdb shows in-frame clones only, minus some. The sample holds 860,000 or so clones, roughly a sixth seen once. The CDR3 length is 13 residues. CDR1 is MDHEN, CDR2 SYDVKM, per germline. V lost 4 bases and J lost 5, with 10 bases in between. Material for sequencing was naive CD4+ T cells from blood. The chain links TRBV28 to TRBJ2-3; D is unclear. The clonotype comes from a woman aged 18-35 years in good health. The CDR3 DNA sequence: TGTGCCAGCAGTTCCCGAACCGGAGATACGCAGTATTTT. Translating it yields CASSSRTGDTQYF.